One and the same sample provided the 8 T cell receptor beta chains below, sequenced in a study of T cells of healthy individuals. TCRdb independently ran MiXCR on the 5' RACE reads; one entry per CDR3 protein. The sample shows over 40,000 distinct CDR3 sequences, approximately 4.9% of them seen only once. The receptors were gathered from a human donor in good health.

This clonotype was seen repeatedly, ten times or more. This chain connects TRBV3-1 to TRBJ2-1, with 8 bases that match TRBD2. This CDR3 is 16 amino acids long. Germline V CDR1 and CDR2: LGHDT, YNNKEL (reference sequence). V lost 1 base to trimming and J lost 1 base; unmatched junction nucleotides: 3. Here the CDR3 reads CASSQGLAGSYNEQFF. In nucleotides, the CDR3 is TGTGCCAGCAGCCAAGGGTTAGCGGGATCCTACAATGAGCAGTTCTTC.

Ten or more counts support this clonotype. The chain employs TRBV10-2 and TRBJ1-2; D is ambiguous. The CDR3 is 15 amino acids. Deletions cut 7 bases from V and 0 bases from J, with 15 bases between. Looked up from germline, CDR1 is WSHSY and CDR2 is SAAADI. CDR3 in DNA: TGCGCCAGCAATAGCCACCAGGTGCCTAACTATGGCTACACCTTC. This translates into CASNSHQVPNYGYTF.

This clonotype was found many times. V is TRBV29-1 and J is TRBJ2-3; maybe TRBD2 (5 bases). The V end was cut by 3 bases, the J end by 2 bases, with 6 bases between. The CDR3 is made up of 12 amino acids. Per the germline V gene, CDR1 is SQVTM and CDR2 is ANQGSEA. CDR3: CSVDDYTDTQYF. The DNA for the CDR3 is TGCAGCGTTGATGACTACACAGATACGCAGTATTTT.

This clonotype was counted between two and nine times. This chain joins TRBV29-1 and TRBJ2-5, with no clear D. Germline V gene lookup returns CDR1 SQVTM and CDR2 ANQGSEA. Trimming took 0 bases from V and 0 from J, leaving 8 bases between them. The CDR3 runs to 14 residues. Written as DNA, the CDR3 is TGCAGCGTTGAAGATTTGACAAACCAAGAGACCCAGTACTTC. Translated, it gives CSVEDLTNQETQYF. Looking up the rest from reference TRBV29-1 and TRBJ2-5 gives the full variable domain: SAVISQKPSRDICQRGTSLTIQCQVDSQVTMMFWYRQQPGQSLTLIATANQGSEATYESGFVIDKFPISRPNLTFSTLTVSNMSPEDSSIYLCSVEDLTNQETQYFGPGTRLLVL.

Of note for this clonotype: A much larger clone differs from this one at a single base, so this may be a read error. The chain links TRBV15 to TRBJ1-6; D gene uncertain. This CDR3 has 17 residues. Germline loops: CDR1 LNHNV, CDR2 YYDKDF (reference sequence). Trimming took off 0 bases at V and 0 bases at J, with 9 bases between the two ends. In DNA, the CDR3 is TGTGCCACCAGCAGAGACCCAAAAGCCTCCTATAATTCACCCCTCCACTTT. Translation: CATSRDPKASYNSPLHF. Full variable domain (remainder filled in from reference TRBV15 and TRBJ1-6): DAMVIQNPRYQVTQFGKPVTLSCSQTLNHNVMYWYQQKSSQAPKLLFHYYDKDFNNEADTPDNFQSRRPNTSFCFLDIRSPGLGDTAMYLCATSRDPKASYNSPLHFGNGTRLTVT.

This clonotype was seen at least ten times. This chain joins TRBV9 and TRBJ2-3; D may be TRBD1 (5 bases). This CDR3 contains 16 residues. V was shortened by 4 bases and J by 0 bases, with 15 bases between the two germline ends. Looked up from germline, CDR1 is SGDLS and CDR2 is YYNGEE. The CDR3 region is CASSFGSDTSTDTQYF. The CDR3 bases are TGTGCCAGCAGCTTTGGCTCGGACACAAGCACAGATACGCAGTATTTT.

This clonotype was counted many times. The genes are TRBV23-1 and TRBJ1-5; 8 nucleotides line up with TRBD1. TRBV23-1 is recorded as an ORF, its role being uncertain. After removal of 2 bases from V and 3 bases from J, the junction contained 12 bases not matched to a gene. The CDR3 covers 18 residues. The CDR3: CASSQHGQGGEVNQPQHF. CDR3 bases: TGCGCCAGCAGTCAACACGGACAGGGAGGAGAAGTCAATCAGCCCCAGCATTTT.

This clonotype was seen a handful of times. This chain links TRBV7-3 with TRBJ2-1; tentative D call: TRBD1 (6 bases). CDR1 is SGHTA and CDR2 is FQGTGA in the germline V gene. Deletions cut 2 bases from V and 6 bases from J, with 14 bases between. The CDR3 totals 15 residues. Here the CDR3 reads CASSLVRGKGNEQFF. CDR3 DNA sequence: TGTGCCAGCAGCTTAGTCAGGGGTAAGGGCAATGAGCAGTTCTTC.